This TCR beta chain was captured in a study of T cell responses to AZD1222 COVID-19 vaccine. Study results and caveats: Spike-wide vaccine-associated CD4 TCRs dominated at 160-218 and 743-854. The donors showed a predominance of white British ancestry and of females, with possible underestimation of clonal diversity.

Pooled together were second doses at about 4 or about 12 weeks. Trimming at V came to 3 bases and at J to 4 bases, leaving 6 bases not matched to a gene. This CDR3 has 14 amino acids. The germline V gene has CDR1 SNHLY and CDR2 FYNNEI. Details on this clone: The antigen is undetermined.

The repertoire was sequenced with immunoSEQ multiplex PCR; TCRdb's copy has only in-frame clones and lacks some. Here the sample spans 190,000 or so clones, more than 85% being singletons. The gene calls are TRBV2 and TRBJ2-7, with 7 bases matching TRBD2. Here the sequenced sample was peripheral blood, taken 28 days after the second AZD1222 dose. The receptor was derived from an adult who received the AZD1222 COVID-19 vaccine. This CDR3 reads CASSEGGSTYEQYF. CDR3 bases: TGTGCCAGCAGTGAGGGAGGGAGTACATACGAGCAGTACTTC.